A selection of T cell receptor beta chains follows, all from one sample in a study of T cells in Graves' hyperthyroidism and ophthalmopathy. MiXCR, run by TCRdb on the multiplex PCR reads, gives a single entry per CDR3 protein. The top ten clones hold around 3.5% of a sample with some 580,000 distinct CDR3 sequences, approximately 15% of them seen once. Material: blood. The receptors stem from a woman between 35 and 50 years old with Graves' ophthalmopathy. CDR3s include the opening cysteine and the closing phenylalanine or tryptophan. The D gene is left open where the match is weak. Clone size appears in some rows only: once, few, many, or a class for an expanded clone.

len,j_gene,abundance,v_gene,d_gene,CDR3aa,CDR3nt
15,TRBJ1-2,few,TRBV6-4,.,CASSEFYRAFYGYTF,TGTGCCAGCAGTGAGTTTTACAGGGCTTTCTATGGCTACACCTTC
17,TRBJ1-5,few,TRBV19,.,CASSPTGQQYSNQPQHF,TGTGCCAGTAGTCCGACCGGACAGCAGTATAGCAATCAGCCCCAGCATTTT
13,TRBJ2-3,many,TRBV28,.,CASSFGDRDTQYF,TGTGCCAGCAGTTTCGGTGACAGAGATACGCAGTATTTT
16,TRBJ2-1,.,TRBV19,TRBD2,CASSKAGGSSYNEQFF,TGTGCCAGTAGTAAGGCGGGGGGATCCAGTTACAATGAGCAGTTCTTC
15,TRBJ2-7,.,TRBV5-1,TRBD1,CASSLEPGGSYEQYF,TGCGCCAGCAGCTTGGAACCAGGGGGATCCTACGAGCAGTACTTC
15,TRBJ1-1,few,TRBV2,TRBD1,CASRETGTGRPEAFF,TGTGCCAGCAGGGAAACCGGGACAGGCCGCCCTGAAGCTTTCTTT
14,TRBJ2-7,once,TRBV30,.,CAWSGGAIPYEQYF,TGTGCCTGGTCAGGCGGGGCCATCCCCTACGAGCAGTACTTC
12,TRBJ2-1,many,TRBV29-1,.,CSVEDGVTEQFF,TGCAGCGTTGAAGACGGGGTAACTGAGCAGTTCTTC
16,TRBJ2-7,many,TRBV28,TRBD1,CASSRYSGTASYEQYF,TGTGCCAGCAGTCGCTATTCCGGGACAGCCTCCTACGAGCAGTACTTC
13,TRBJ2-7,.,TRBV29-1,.,CSAAPGRDHEQYF,TGCAGCGCCGCACCCGGCAGGGACCACGAGCAGTACTTC
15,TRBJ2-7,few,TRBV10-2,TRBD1,CASNSGTAIQYEQYF,TGCGCCAGCAACTCCGGGACAGCCATCCAGTACGAGCAGTACTTC
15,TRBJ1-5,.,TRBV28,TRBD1,CASRYRDRQNQPQHF,TGTGCCAGCAGGTACCGGGACAGACAAAATCAGCCCCAGCATTTT
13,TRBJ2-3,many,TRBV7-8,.,CASRRRGTDTQYF,TGTGCCAGCAGGAGGCGGGGCACAGATACGCAGTATTTT
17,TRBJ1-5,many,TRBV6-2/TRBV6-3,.,CASSRNLQGRSNQPQHF,TGTGCCAGCAGTAGGAATCTGCAGGGCAGGAGCAATCAGCCCCAGCATTTT
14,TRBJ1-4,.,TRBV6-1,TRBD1,CASTTGTGVKKLFF,TGTGCCAGCACCACCGGGACAGGGGTAAAAAAACTGTTTTTT
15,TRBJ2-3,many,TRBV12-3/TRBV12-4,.,CASTLPDRDQDTQYF,TGTGCCAGCACCCTACCCGACAGAGATCAAGATACGCAGTATTTT
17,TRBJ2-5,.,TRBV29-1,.,CSVGGGGLGTGKETQYF,TGCAGCGTTGGGGGGGGGGGCTTGGGCACAGGGAAAGAGACCCAGTACTTC
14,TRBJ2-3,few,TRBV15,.,CATSRELTADTQYF,TGTGCCACCAGCAGAGAGTTAACGGCAGATACGCAGTATTTT
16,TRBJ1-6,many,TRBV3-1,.,CASSQGSGGKDSPLHF,TGTGCCAGCAGCCAAGGTTCGGGGGGGAAGGATTCACCCCTCCACTTT
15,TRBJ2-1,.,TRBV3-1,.,CASSQDHGIYNEQFF,TGTGCCAGCAGCCAAGATCACGGAATCTACAATGAGCAGTTCTTC
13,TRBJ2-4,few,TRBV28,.,CASRGATSDIQYF,TGTGCCAGCAGAGGGGCGACGTCCGACATTCAGTACTTC
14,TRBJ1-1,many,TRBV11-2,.,CASRLTPLGTEAFF,TGTGCCAGCAGACTGACCCCTCTTGGGACTGAAGCTTTCTTT
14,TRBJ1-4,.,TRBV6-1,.,CASSPQGGQEKLFF,TGTGCCAGCAGTCCCCAGGGCGGGCAGGAAAAACTGTTTTTT
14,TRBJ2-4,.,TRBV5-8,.,CASRQLGGKNIQYF,TGTGCCAGCAGGCAACTAGGCGGAAAAAACATTCAGTACTTC
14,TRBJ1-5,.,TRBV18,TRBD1,CASSPGGQGKGRHF,TGTGCCAGCTCACCTGGCGGACAGGGTAAAGGGAGGCATTTT
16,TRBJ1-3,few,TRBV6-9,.,CASSYSNTDSGNTIYF,TGTGCCAGCAGTTACTCGAACACCGACTCTGGAAACACCATATATTTT
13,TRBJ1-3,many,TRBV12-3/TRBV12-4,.,CASSSDSGNTIYF,TGTGCCAGCAGTTCCGACTCTGGAAACACCATATATTTT
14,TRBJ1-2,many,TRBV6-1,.,CASSRSTWDYGYTF,TGTGCCAGCAGTAGATCCACATGGGACTATGGCTACACCTTC
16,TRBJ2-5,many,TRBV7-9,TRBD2,CASSFGNRGGLGTQYF,TGTGCCAGCAGCTTCGGGAACCGGGGGGGCCTAGGGACCCAGTACTTC
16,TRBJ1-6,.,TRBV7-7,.,CASSLAGRQANSPLHF,TGTGCCAGCAGCTTAGCTGGCAGACAAGCTAATTCACCCCTCCACTTT
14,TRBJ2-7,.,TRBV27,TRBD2,CASRRAGVSYEQYF,TGTGCCAGCAGGAGGGCGGGAGTTTCCTACGAGCAGTACTTC
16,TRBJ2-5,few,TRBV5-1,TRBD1,CASSLGPQGETETQYF,TGCGCCAGCAGCTTGGGTCCGCAGGGGGAGACGGAGACCCAGTACTTC
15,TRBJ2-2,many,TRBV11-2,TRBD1,CASSVVQGSTGELFF,TGTGCCAGCAGCGTAGTACAGGGGTCCACCGGGGAGCTGTTTTTT